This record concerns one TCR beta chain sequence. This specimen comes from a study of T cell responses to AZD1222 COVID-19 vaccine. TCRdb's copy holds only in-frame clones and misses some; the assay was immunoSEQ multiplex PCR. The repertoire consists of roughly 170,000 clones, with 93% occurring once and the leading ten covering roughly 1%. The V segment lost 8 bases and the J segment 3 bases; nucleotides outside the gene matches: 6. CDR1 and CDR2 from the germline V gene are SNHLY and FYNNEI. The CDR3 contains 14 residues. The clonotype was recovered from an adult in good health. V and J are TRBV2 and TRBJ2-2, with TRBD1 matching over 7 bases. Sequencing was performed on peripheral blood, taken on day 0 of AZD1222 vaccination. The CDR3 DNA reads TGTGCCAGCGACCGGGACAGACACACCGGGGAGCTGTTTTTT. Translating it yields CASDRDRHTGELFF.